Sequencing of this T cell receptor (beta chain) was carried out in a study of shared clonotypes between healthy human individuals. Study results and limitations: The study sampled only blood, and tissue repertoires likely differ. Only a few donors were included, so the genetic and exposure-history diversity represented was limited.

As for this clone: Its antigen is currently unknown.

Authors' processing steps: Filtering of immunoSEQ junctional sequences could not match full-length read filtering. Assay: immunoSEQ multiplex PCR; the TCRdb copy retains only in-frame clones and omits some. V and J calls and clone size follow that table, whereas D and trimming were derived from the DNA. The table has more than 1.2 million clones, approximately 98.5% seen once; the top ten hold about 0.35%. This CDR3 region has 13 residues. CDR1 GTSNPN and CDR2 SVGIG come from the germline V gene (reference sequence). V lost 0 bases and J 4 bases, leaving 7 bases between the germline ends. The chain couples TRBV30 to TRBJ2-1, with D unresolved. The sequencing sample was made of naive CD4+ T cells sorted from blood. Subset in this sample: CD45RA+ positively selected. The receptor was isolated from a man in his thirties or forties in good health. The CDR3 loop reads CAWSVDGYNEQFF. CDR3 in DNA: TGTGCCTGGAGTGTGGACGGATACAATGAGCAGTTCTTC.